A single sample gave rise to the 19 T cell receptor beta chains below, sequenced in a study of T-cell reconstitution after alpha-beta-depleted transplantation in children. The authors prepared the TCRbeta library with unique molecular identifiers. TCRdb passed the PCR reads through MiXCR, listing each CDR3 protein once. The sample lists 600,000 to 800,000 distinct CDR3 sequences, approximately 14% occurring once. The specimen comprised PBMCs, sampled before TCRalphabeta/CD19-depleted stem cell transplant. Receptors originate from a girl aged 2 to 9 with congenital amegakaryocytic thrombocytopenia, due to receive a stem cell transplant.

At least ten counts were recorded for this clonotype. The V gene is TRBV27, the J gene TRBJ2-3, with D unclear. Looked up from germline, CDR1 is MNHEY and CDR2 is SMNVEV (reference sequence). The CDR3 totals 13 residues. V lost 5 bases to trimming and J lost 0 bases, with 6 bases between them. The CDR3 region is CASSGASTDTQYF. As DNA, the CDR3 is TGTGCCAGCAGTGGCGCGAGCACAGATACGCAGTATTTT.

This chain links TRBV7-2 with TRBJ2-3; D not resolved. The CDR3 contains 15 residues. In germline, CDR1 is SGHTA, CDR2 FQGNSA. Between the trimmed V and J ends, which lost 5 bases and 3 bases, there was a span of 15 bases. The CDR3 DNA is TGTGCCAGCAGCAAAGCCTCACATCTTACAGATACGCAGTATTTT. Protein sequence: CASSKASHLTDTQYF.

There are many counts of this clonotype. This chain connects TRBV12-3 or TRBV12-4 to TRBJ2-1; D is ambiguous. This CDR3 is built from 16 residues. Deletions cut 6 bases from V and 8 bases from J, with 23 bases between. CDR3 coding DNA: TGTGCCAGCAGCCCGTACCTAGGACCTTTCGGCGATGAGCAGTTCTTC. Amino acids: CASSPYLGPFGDEQFF.

This clonotype was detected many times. The CDR3 nucleotides are TGTGCCAGCAGCCCAGGGGGCGGGGAGCTGTTTTTT. Its protein is CASSPGGGELFF. The J gene is TRBJ2-2, the V gene TRBV7-2, with 7 positions matching TRBD1. Germline assignment: CDR1 SGHTA and CDR2 FQGNSA. This CDR3 has 12 amino acids. Losses at the gene ends were 5 bases for V and 7 bases for J; bases not matched to a gene: 1.

This clonotype was seen a few times. This chain uses TRBV20-1 with TRBJ2-3, with 7 bases that match TRBD2. The germline V gene encodes CDR1 DFQATT and CDR2 SNEGSKA (reference sequence). The ends lost 5 bases at V and 4 bases at J; junction bases unmatched: 6. The CDR3 runs 13 residues. In nucleotides, the CDR3 is TGCAGTGCTTGCCGACTAGCCCCAGATACGCAGTATTTT. It codes for CSACRLAPDTQYF.

This clonotype appeared many times. J is TRBJ2-2 and V is TRBV20-1, with TRBD2 matching over 14 bases. The CDR3 totals 18 residues. V dropped 5 bases and J dropped 4; count of bases not matched to a gene: 12. CDR1 is DFQATT and CDR2 is SNEGSKA in the germline V gene (reference sequence). CDR3 in amino acids: CSAASGTSGSMSTGELFF. In nucleotides, the CDR3 is TGCAGTGCTGCATCCGGGACTAGCGGGAGTATGAGCACCGGGGAGCTGTTTTTT.

The chain joins TRBV6-2 or TRBV6-3 to TRBJ2-1, with D uncertain. This CDR3 spans 12 amino acids. Trimming shortened V by 3 bases and J by 6 bases, and 6 bases separated the two germline ends. Germline CDR1 and CDR2: MNHEY and SVGEGT. The CDR3 DNA reads as TGTGCCAGCAGTTATATGGTCAATGAGCAGTTCTTC. Translation gives CASSYMVNEQFF.

The chain joins TRBV27 to TRBJ2-2; 11 bases match TRBD2. Germline lookup yields CDR1 MNHEY and CDR2 SMNVEV (reference sequence). V dropped 3 bases and J dropped 5; count of bases not matched to a gene: 11. The CDR3 is 18 residues long. The CDR3 DNA is TGTGCCAGCAGTTTCGGGTGGGAACTAGCGGGAGAAACCGGGGAGCTGTTTTTT. Amino acid sequence: CASSFGWELAGETGELFF.

CDR3 residues: CASSSELAVNDNEQFF. For the CDR3, the DNA is TGTGCCAGCAGTTCCGAGCTAGCCGTTAACGACAATGAGCAGTTCTTC. The V call is TRBV12-3 or TRBV12-4, the J call TRBJ2-1; TRBD2 is a possible D gene (5 bases). The CDR3 contains 16 residues. The germline V and J ends were trimmed by 4 bases and 5 bases, with 18 bases remaining between them.

As DNA, the CDR3 is TGTGCCAGCATCGCGGTTGACTACGAGCAGTACTTC. Translated: CASIAVDYEQYF. The rearrangement links TRBV2 to TRBJ2-7; D ambiguous. CDR3 length equals 12 residues. The germline V and J ends were trimmed by 7 bases and 3 bases, with 10 bases remaining between them. Per the germline V gene, CDR1 is SNHLY and CDR2 is FYNNEI.

There are a few counts of this clonotype. The V call is TRBV5-1, the J call TRBJ2-2; D remains unclear. The V end lost 0 bases, the J end lost 5 bases, and 8 bases lay between the germline ends. The CDR3 runs to 14 residues. Germline CDR1 and CDR2: SGHRS and YFSETQ. CDR3 loop: CASSLGPETGELFF. The CDR3 DNA follows: TGCGCCAGCAGCTTGGGTCCGGAGACCGGGGAGCTGTTTTTT.

With regard to this clonotype: This clone may be a read error of a much larger clone one base away. The gene calls are TRBV28 and TRBJ2-4; D call uncertain. The germline CDR1 and CDR2 sequences are MDHEN and SYDVKM. This CDR3 is 15 amino acids long. V shed 3 bases and J shed 2 bases, with 11 bases lying between them. Here the CDR3 reads CASSLASLTKNIQYF. In DNA, the CDR3 is TGTGCCAGCAGTTTGGCCAGCCTAACCAAAAACATTCAGTACTTC.

This clonotype was seen at least ten times. The chain recombines TRBV20-1 with TRBJ2-5; 7 bases agree with TRBD2. The V gene's germline CDR1 is DFQATT and CDR2 SNEGSKA (reference sequence). The junction had 7 bases not matched to a gene; V was cut back by 1 base and J by 5 bases. The CDR3 covers 14 residues. In DNA, the CDR3 is TGCAGTGCTAGAGCCATTGCGGGAGAGGAGACCCAGTACTTC. This gives the protein CSARAIAGEETQYF.

Details on this clonotype: Germline and junction disagree at one end, which may indicate a read error. The chain joins TRBV27 to TRBJ2-7, with D perhaps TRBD1 (6 bases). Germline values: CDR1 MNHEY, CDR2 SMNVEV (reference sequence). This CDR3 region has 14 residues. CDR3: CASSLIRGSYELYF. Written as DNA, the CDR3 is TGTGCCAGCAGTTTAATCAGGGGTTCCTACGAGCTGTACTTC.

Many counts were recorded for this clonotype. The chain recombines TRBV20-1 with TRBJ2-2; possibly TRBD1 or TRBD2 for D (5 bases each). Trimming cost V 6 bases and J 5 bases, with 16 bases left between them. The CDR3 loop spans 14 amino acids. In germline, CDR1 is DFQATT, CDR2 SNEGSKA (reference sequence). CDR3 DNA sequence: TGCAGTGCCCGACCGGGACCGAGTACCGGGGAGCTGTTTTTT. It is translated as CSARPGPSTGELFF.

This clonotype has more than one count but fewer than ten. The rearrangement uses TRBV4-1 and TRBJ1-6; a possible D gene is TRBD1 (5 bases). Deletions cut 0 bases from V and 12 bases from J, with 15 bases between. The germline V gene has CDR1 MGHRA and CDR2 YSYEKL. The length of the CDR3 is 15 residues. The CDR3 bases are TGCGCCAGCAGCCAAGATCTGGGACCTCGACGACCCCTCCACTTT. It encodes CASSQDLGPRRPLHF.

This chain uses TRBV7-9 with TRBJ1-6, with D possibly being TRBD1 (6 bases). Trimming left V 5 bases short and J 1 base short, with 15 bases between. The CDR3 totals 17 residues. CDR1 is SEHNR and CDR2 is FQNEAQ in the germline V gene (reference sequence). The CDR3 region has the DNA TGTGCCAGCAGCCCGACAGGAGCCGATTCCTATAATTCACCCCTCCACTTT. This codes for CASSPTGADSYNSPLHF.

The chain uses TRBV3-1 and TRBJ2-3; D uncertain. The V end lost 0 bases, the J end lost 4 bases, and 11 bases lay between the germline ends. The CDR3 spans 15 residues. Germline values: CDR1 LGHDT, CDR2 YNNKEL (reference sequence). This chain's CDR3 is CASSQEAASADTQYF. CDR3 in DNA: TGTGCCAGCAGCCAAGAAGCAGCTTCGGCAGATACGCAGTATTTT.

This clonotype was observed at least ten times. A clone one base away is much larger, so this may be a read error. This chain uses TRBV6-6 with TRBJ1-2, with TRBD1 as a possible D gene (5 bases). The CDR3 runs 12 residues. Trimming left V 7 bases short and J 4 bases short, with 10 bases between. Germline V gene data show CDR1 as MNHNY and CDR2 as SVGAGI (reference sequence). CDR3 DNA: TGTGCCAGCACCTTAGACAGCTATGGCTACACCTTC. Translation: CASTLDSYGYTF.